This T cell receptor (beta chain) was obtained from a study of Graves' ophthalmopathy and Graves' hyperthyroidism. RNA served as the template for amplifying TCR beta CDR3 regions. The workflow started with a first-round RT-PCR run with HTBI primers and then moved on to a second-round multiplex PCR. One entry per CDR3 protein results from TCRdb running MiXCR on the multiplex PCR reads. There are about 700,000 distinct CDR3 sequences in the sample; around 40% occur only once, and around 40% lies in the top ten. Comments on this clonotype: The junction departs from germline at one end; a sequencing error may be responsible.

The CDR3 has 11 amino acids. Germline assignment: CDR1 MGHDK and CDR2 SYGVNS. The sequencing sample was made of peripheral blood. This clonotype was sampled from an adult man with Graves' ophthalmopathy. V and J are TRBV25-1 and TRBJ2-2; D possibly corresponds to TRBD2 (5 bases). The CDR3 spells CASGEHRGAVF. In DNA, the CDR3 is TGTGCCAGCGGTGAACACCGGGGAGCTGTTTTT.